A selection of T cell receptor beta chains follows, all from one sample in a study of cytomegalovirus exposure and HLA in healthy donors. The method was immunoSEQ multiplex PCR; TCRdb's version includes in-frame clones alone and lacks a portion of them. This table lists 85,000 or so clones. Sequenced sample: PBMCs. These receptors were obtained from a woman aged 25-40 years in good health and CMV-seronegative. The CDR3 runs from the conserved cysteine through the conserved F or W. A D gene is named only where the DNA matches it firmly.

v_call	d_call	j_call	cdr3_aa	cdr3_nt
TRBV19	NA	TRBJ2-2	CASSPPSGELFF	TGTGCCAGTAGTCCCCCTTCCGGGGAGCTGTTTTTT
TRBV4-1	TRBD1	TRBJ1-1	CASSHEPGQGSTEAFF	TGCGCCAGCAGCCATGAACCGGGACAGGGGAGCACTGAAGCTTTCTTT
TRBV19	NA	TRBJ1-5	CAIAQGVGQPQHF	TGTGCCATTGCACAGGGAGTAGGTCAGCCCCAGCATTTT
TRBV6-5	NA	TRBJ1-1	CASSSGVGTEAFF	TGTGCCAGCAGCTCAGGGGTTGGCACTGAAGCTTTCTTT
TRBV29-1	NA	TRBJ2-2	CSVLYTGELFF	TGCAGCGTCCTTTATACCGGGGAGCTGTTTTTT
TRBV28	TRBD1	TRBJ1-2	CASSLSDGTTGIYGYTF	TGTGCCAGCAGTTTATCGGATGGAACGACAGGGATCTATGGCTACACCTTC
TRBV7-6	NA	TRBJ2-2	CASSEASVGEVDTGELFF	TGTGCCAGCAGTGAAGCTAGTGTAGGAGAAGTCGACACCGGGGAGCTGTTTTTT
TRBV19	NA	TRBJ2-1	CASSFRQSNEQFF	TGTGCCAGTAGTTTCCGACAGTCCAATGAGCAGTTCTTC
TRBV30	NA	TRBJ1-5	CAWSAERRNQPQHF	TGTGCCTGGAGTGCGGAAAGGAGGAATCAGCCCCAGCATTTT
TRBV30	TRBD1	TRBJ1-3	CAWRTTGAGNTIYF	TGTGCCTGGAGAACTACAGGGGCCGGAAACACCATATATTTT
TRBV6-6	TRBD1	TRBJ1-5	CASSFTGGGNQPQHF	TGTGCCAGCAGTTTCACAGGGGGAGGCAATCAGCCCCAGCATTTT
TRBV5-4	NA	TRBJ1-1	CASSLPGSNTEAFF	TGTGCCAGCAGCCTCCCCGGTTCGAACACTGAAGCTTTCTTT
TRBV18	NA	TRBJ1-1	CASSPFLETEAFF	TGTGCCAGCTCACCATTCCTTGAGACAGAAGCTTTCTTT
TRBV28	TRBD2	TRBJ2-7	CASSRPGEGDAYEQYF	TGTGCCAGCAGCCGACCCGGGGAGGGTGATGCCTACGAGCAGTACTTC
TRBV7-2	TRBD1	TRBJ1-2	CASSLRTGGTDGYTF	TGTGCCAGCAGCTTACGGACAGGGGGCACCGATGGCTACACCTTC
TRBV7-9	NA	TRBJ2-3	CASSSRRQSDTQYF	TGTGCCAGCAGCTCCCGGAGACAGTCAGATACGCAGTATTTT
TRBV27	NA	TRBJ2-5	CASSPVNRVGETQYF	TGTGCCAGCAGCCCCGTAAACAGGGTTGGGGAGACCCAGTACTTC
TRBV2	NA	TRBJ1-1	CASNPEKNTEAFF	TGTGCCTCAAACCCCGAGAAGAACACTGAAGCTTTCTTT
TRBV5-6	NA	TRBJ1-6	CASSLLSPLHF	TGTGCCAGCAGCCTCCTTTCACCCCTCCACTTT
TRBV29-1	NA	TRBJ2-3	CSVEELWQGTDKQYF	TGCAGCGTTGAAGAATTATGGCAGGGTACAGATAAGCAGTATTTT
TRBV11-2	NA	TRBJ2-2	CASSLLTSGELFF	TGTGCCAGCAGCCTTCTGACTAGCGGGGAGCTGTTTTTT
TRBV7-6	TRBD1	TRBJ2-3	CASHDNRGITDTQYF	TGTGCCAGCCACGATAACAGGGGGATTACAGATACGCAGTATTTT
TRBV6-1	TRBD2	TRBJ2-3	CASSAGLATSTDTQYF	TGTGCCAGCAGTGCAGGACTAGCGACTAGCACAGATACGCAGTATTTT